This T cell receptor (beta chain) was documented in a study of blood T cell repertoires in COVID-19. Study information: Acute and convalescent COVID-19 specimens originated in the United States, Italy and Spain. T cells, B-cell-depleted T cells, or PBMCs supplied cDNA or gDNA.

Assay used: immunoSEQ multiplex PCR; TCRdb lists only in-frame clones, some missing. The sample yields around 450,000 clones, around 89% seen once. V lost 5 bases, J lost 0 bases, and 10 bases stayed unmatched. In germline, CDR1 is MNHNY, CDR2 SVGAGI (reference sequence). The CDR3 is 18 residues long. This chain connects TRBV6-6 to TRBJ2-4; 10 bases are a match to TRBD1. The clonotype originates from a woman in her 30s with acute or convalescent COVID-19. What was sequenced was peripheral blood. CDR3 amino acids: CASSRRDRGPLAKNIQYF. The DNA of the CDR3 is TGTGCCAGCAGTCGCCGGGACAGGGGCCCACTAGCCAAAAACATTCAGTACTTC.